The 11 T cell receptor beta chains presented below share a single source sample, sequenced in a study of OX40 agonist ivuxolimab in advanced cancers. The protocol was immunoSEQ multiplex PCR, while the TCRdb copy is restricted to in-frame clones and leaves out a portion. This sample has fewer than 85,000 clones; about nine tenths occur once, and the top ten carry roughly 5.8%. The sample was CD4+ or CD8+ T cells sorted from blood, taken in a trial of the OX40 agonist ivuxolimab. These receptors originate from an adult with an advanced solid tumor such as melanoma, head and neck, liver or kidney cancer.

The chain carries TRBV28 and TRBJ1-2; D not certain. The CDR3 spans 11 residues. The V and J ends lost 3 bases and 8 bases respectively, with 7 bases between them. CDR1 is MDHEN, CDR2 SYDVKM, per germline. The CDR3 protein is CASSLREGYTF. CDR3 coding DNA: TGTGCCAGCAGTTTGAGGGAGGGCTACACCTTC.

The CDR3 DNA follows: TGTGCCAGCAGTTTTAGGGTGACACTGGACACAGATACGCAGTATTTT. Encoded protein: CASSFRVTLDTDTQYF. V usage is TRBV27 and J usage is TRBJ2-3; D remains unclear. V was cut by 3 bases and J by 2 bases, with 15 bases left in between. The germline gives CDR1 MNHEY, CDR2 SMNVEV (reference sequence). The CDR3 spans 16 residues.

The J gene is TRBJ2-1, the V gene TRBV7-8; perhaps D is TRBD1 or TRBD2 (5 bases each). Trimming stripped 5 bases from V and 4 bases from J, with 24 bases between. The CDR3 spans 18 residues. CDR1 is SGHVS, CDR2 FQNEAQ, per germline. The CDR3 region has the DNA TGTGCCAGCAGCCCACGGGGCAGGGCACGGCCCTCTTACAATGAGCAGTTCTTC. Translated, it gives CASSPRGRARPSYNEQFF.

The chain uses TRBV7-2 and TRBJ2-1; no firm D call. Trimming took off 3 bases at V and 4 bases at J, with 13 bases between the two ends. Germline V CDR1 and CDR2: SGHTA, FQGNSA. This CDR3 contains 15 residues. The CDR3 here is CASSLDGSLYNEQFF. The CDR3 DNA reads as TGTGCCAGCAGCTTGGACGGTTCCTTATACAATGAGCAGTTCTTC.

The genes are TRBV20-1 and TRBJ2-1; D possibly corresponds to TRBD2 (6 bases). Germline V lookup: CDR1 DFQATT, CDR2 SNEGSKA (reference sequence). The germline V and J ends were trimmed by 6 bases and 13 bases, with 16 bases remaining between them. This CDR3 is built from 11 residues. CDR3 bases: TGCAGTGCAGCCGGGACTGCTAGTCAGTTCTTC. This codes for CSAAGTASQFF.

The chain is built from TRBV7-3 and TRBJ2-1; no clear D. The V end was cut by 3 bases, the J end by 0 bases, with 9 bases between. From germline, CDR1 is SGHTA and CDR2 FQGTGA. The CDR3 contains 15 residues. CDR3 DNA sequence: TGTGCCAGCAGCTTGCGGCAGAGCTCCTACAATGAGCAGTTCTTC. Protein sequence: CASSLRQSSYNEQFF.

The V and J genes are TRBV29-1 and TRBJ1-5; TRBD1 agrees at 9 bases. CDR3 length: 14 amino acids. Germline V gives CDR1 SQVTM, CDR2 ANQGSEA. V lost 7 bases, J lost 4 bases, and 8 bases stayed unmatched. The CDR3 coding sequence is TGCAGCGCAACGGGACAGGGCCTGAATCAGCCCCAGCATTTT. The encoded protein is CSATGQGLNQPQHF.

V and J are TRBV9 and TRBJ2-1; TRBD1 matches 8 bases. With V trimmed by 3 bases and J by 10 bases, 12 bases remained unmatched. CDR1 is SGDLS and CDR2 is YYNGEE in the germline V gene. This CDR3 region has 15 residues. For the CDR3, the DNA is TGTGCCAGCAGCGCAAGGGTCAGGGGGCGCGGGGAGCAGTTCTTC. It encodes CASSARVRGRGEQFF.

The chain links TRBV27 to TRBJ2-1, with TRBD2 identical over 14 bases. V shed 6 bases and J 4 bases; nucleotides not matched to a gene: 11. This CDR3 has 18 amino acids. CDR1 is MNHEY, CDR2 SMNVEV, per germline (reference sequence). For the CDR3, the DNA is TGTGCCAGCAGCTCGGGACTAGCGGGAGCCAACGGGTACAATGAGCAGTTCTTC. The encoded protein is CASSSGLAGANGYNEQFF.

The rearrangement links TRBV19 to TRBJ2-3, with TRBD2 matching over 7 bases. CDR3 length: 16 residues. Germline lookup yields CDR1 LNHDA and CDR2 SQIVND (reference sequence). Losses at the gene ends were 6 bases for V and 1 base for J; bases not matched to a gene: 10. CDR3 in amino acids: CASSLYTSGGTDTQYF. The DNA of the CDR3 is TGTGCCAGTAGCCTCTATACCAGCGGGGGCACAGATACGCAGTATTTT.

The CDR3 coding sequence is TGCGCCAGCAGTGAGTGGGGGACTAGGTACAATGAGCAGTTCTTC. This sequence encodes CASSEWGTRYNEQFF. The chain recombines TRBV10-2 with TRBJ2-1; 8 bases map to TRBD2. The CDR3 is 15 amino acids. The V gene's germline CDR1 is WSHSY and CDR2 SAAADI. The V segment lost 1 base and the J segment 4 bases; nucleotides outside the gene matches: 3.